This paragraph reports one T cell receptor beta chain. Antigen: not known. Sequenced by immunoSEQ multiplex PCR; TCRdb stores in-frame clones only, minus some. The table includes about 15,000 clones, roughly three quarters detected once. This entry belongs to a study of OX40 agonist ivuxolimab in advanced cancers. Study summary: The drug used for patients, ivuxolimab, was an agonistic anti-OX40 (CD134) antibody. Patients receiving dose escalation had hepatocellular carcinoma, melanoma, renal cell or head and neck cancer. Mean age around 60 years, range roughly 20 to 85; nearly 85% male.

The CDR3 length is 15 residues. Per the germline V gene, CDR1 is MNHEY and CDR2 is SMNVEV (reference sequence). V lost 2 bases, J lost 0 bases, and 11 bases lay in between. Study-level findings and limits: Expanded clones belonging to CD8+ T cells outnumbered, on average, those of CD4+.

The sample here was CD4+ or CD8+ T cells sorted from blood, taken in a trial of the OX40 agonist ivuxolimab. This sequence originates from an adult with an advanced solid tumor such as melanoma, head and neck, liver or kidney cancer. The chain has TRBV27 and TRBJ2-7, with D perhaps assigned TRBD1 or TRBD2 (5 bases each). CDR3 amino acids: CASSLGRAGSYEQYF. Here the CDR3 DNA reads TGTGCCAGCAGTTTAGGCAGGGCGGGCTCCTACGAGCAGTACTTC.